The 16 T cell receptor beta chains below were found in one sample sequenced in a study of post-analysis software for immune sequencing data. Unique molecular identifiers had been added to the TCR beta cDNA libraries. Each CDR3 protein is one row after TCRdb ran MiXCR on the PCR reads. The profile shows under 900,000 distinct CDR3 sequences, approximately 50% of them singletons. Study outcomes and limitations: Among a few TRBV segments more frequent in patients than controls were TRBV5-6, TRBV5-1 and TRBV20-1.

What these receptors recognize is not known. Sequenced: blood. These receptors were obtained from a girl between 10 and 17 years old with multiple sclerosis.

This chain joins TRBV6-2 or TRBV6-3 and TRBJ2-5; 9 positions match TRBD1. The assigned J gene may be wrong: the sequence end matches TRBJ2-7 better. CDR1 MNHEY and CDR2 SVGEGT come from the germline V gene. The CDR3 sequence is 15 residues long. The CDR3 spells CASSYGDRGGYEQYF. The CDR3 coding sequence is TGTGCCAGCAGTTACGGCGACAGGGGGGGCTACGAGCAGTACTTC.

The chain recombines TRBV20-1 with TRBJ2-5, with D uncertain. This CDR3 is 11 amino acids long. CDR1 DFQATT and CDR2 SNEGSKA come from the germline V gene (reference sequence). Trimming removed 8 bases from V and 3 bases from J, with 10 bases in between. The CDR3 DNA reads TGCAGTACGCCATCCAAAGAGACCCAGTACTTC. It yields the protein CSTPSKETQYF.

CDR3 region: CSARPTSGSFYEQYF. The CDR3 DNA sequence: TGCAGTGCTAGACCCACTAGCGGGAGCTTCTACGAGCAGTACTTC. This chain links TRBV20-1 with TRBJ2-7; TRBD2 matches 11 bases. This CDR3 comprises 15 residues. Germline V gene data show CDR1 as DFQATT and CDR2 as SNEGSKA (reference sequence). V was clipped by 2 bases and J by 3 bases; unmatched bases: 6.

The chain links TRBV6-1 to TRBJ2-7, with TRBD2 as a possible D gene (6 bases). CDR1 is MNHNS and CDR2 is SASEGT in the germline V gene. This CDR3 is built from 14 residues. Trimming took off 6 bases at V and 3 bases at J, with 15 bases between the two ends. The CDR3: CASRGLSLDYEQYF. The CDR3 DNA reads as TGTGCCAGCAGGGGACTGAGCCTCGACTACGAGCAGTACTTC.

The rearrangement uses TRBV5-6 and TRBJ2-5, with a possible D match to TRBD1 (5 bases). The CDR3 is 14 residues long. Germline CDR1 reads SGHDT; CDR2 reads YYEEEE. The ends were cut back, 1 base at V and 6 bases at J, with 13 bases in the middle. The CDR3 loop is CASSLQGSAKTQYF. CDR3 DNA: TGTGCCAGCAGCTTGCAGGGCAGCGCAAAGACCCAGTACTTC.

This clonotype was picked up a small number of times. The chain couples TRBV7-2 to TRBJ2-1; TRBD2 matches 11 bases. The CDR3 has 18 amino acids. V dropped 1 base and J dropped 6; count of bases not matched to a gene: 11. Germline CDR1 and CDR2: SGHTA and FQGNSA. CDR3 sequence reads: CASSLEGTGTSGLNEQFF. CDR3 sequence (DNA): TGTGCCAGCAGCTTAGAGGGGACCGGGACTAGCGGACTCAATGAGCAGTTCTTC.

This clonotype was seen more than once but under ten times. The chain couples TRBV7-9 to TRBJ2-3; 7 positions match TRBD2. V lost 4 bases and J lost 5; bases outside the gene matches: 15. Germline CDR1 reads SEHNR; CDR2 reads FQNEAQ (reference sequence). This CDR3 contains 17 residues. This chain's CDR3 is CASSSRKAGEGVDTQYF. The CDR3 DNA follows: TGTGCCAGCAGCTCTCGTAAGGCGGGGGAAGGCGTAGATACGCAGTATTTT.

This clonotype appeared a few times. The chain employs TRBV10-3 and TRBJ1-2; D is unclear. There are 14 residues in the CDR3. Trimming took 11 bases from V and 3 from J, leaving 19 bases between them. Germline CDR1 ENHRY, CDR2 SYGVKD. CDR3 sequence (DNA): TGTGCCGCCCTCGGGCACCCCCAGGACTATGGCTACACCTTC. Encoded protein: CAALGHPQDYGYTF.

This clonotype was recorded once. The CDR3 here is CASSLDGGDTDTQYF. The CDR3 nucleotides are TGTGCCAGCAGCTTAGATGGCGGGGATACAGATACGCAGTATTTT. The chain carries TRBV7-9 and TRBJ2-3, with a tentative D call TRBD2 (6 bases). The V end lost 1 base, the J end lost 3 bases, and 11 bases lay between the germline ends. CDR1 and CDR2 from the germline V gene are SEHNR and FQNEAQ (reference sequence). This CDR3 has 15 amino acids.

Only a few counts were recorded for this clonotype. The gene calls are TRBV11-2 and TRBJ1-4, with 8 positions matching TRBD1. The CDR3 covers 18 residues. Germline CDR1 SGHAT, CDR2 FQNNGV. V lost 6 bases, J lost 4 bases, and 16 bases stayed unmatched. This chain's CDR3 is CASRPGFRGPPGNEKLFF. The CDR3 DNA reads TGTGCCAGCAGGCCGGGATTCAGGGGGCCCCCCGGTAATGAAAAACTGTTTTTT. The full variable domain, in which reference TRBV11-2 and TRBJ1-4 provide the parts outside the CDR3, is EAGVAQSPRYKIIEKRQSVAFWCNPISGHATLYWYQQILGQGPKLLIQFQNNGVVDDSQLPKDRFSAERLKGVDSTLKIQPAKLEDSAVYLCASRPGFRGPPGNEKLFFGSGTQLSVL.

The chain recombines TRBV6-5 with TRBJ2-4; D unresolved. From germline, CDR1 is MNHEY and CDR2 SVGAGI. The CDR3 sequence is 17 residues long. Trimming stripped 0 bases from V and 1 base from J, with 13 bases between. This CDR3 reads CASSYSSGAWAKNIQYF. CDR3 coding DNA: TGTGCCAGCAGTTACTCGAGTGGAGCCTGGGCCAAAAACATTCAGTACTTC.

This clonotype was recorded only once. The rearrangement links TRBV20-1 to TRBJ2-7; D unresolved. Germline CDR1 reads DFQATT; CDR2 reads SNEGSKA (reference sequence). V was pared by 7 bases and J by 2 bases, with 21 bases between. This CDR3 comprises 15 residues. CDR3 in amino acids: CSVIGRLQTPYEQYF. CDR3 DNA: TGCAGTGTTATAGGGCGACTTCAAACTCCCTACGAGCAGTACTTC.

This clonotype showed up just once. The chain links TRBV20-1 to TRBJ2-7; a possible D gene is TRBD2 (6 bases). The J call is in doubt because the DNA end fits TRBJ2-5 better. Germline CDR1 DFQATT, CDR2 SNEGSKA (reference sequence). The CDR3 loop spans 16 amino acids. The CDR3 here is CSARSFRGRIGETQYF. The CDR3 DNA sequence: TGCAGTGCTAGGTCCTTTAGAGGGAGGATTGGGGAGACCCAGTACTTC.

This clonotype appeared a few times. In nucleotides, the CDR3 is TGCGCCAGCAGCCAAGATTGGGAGGAAAACATTCAGTACTTC. It translates to CASSQDWEENIQYF. This chain connects TRBV4-1 to TRBJ2-4; tentatively, D is TRBD2 (6 bases). The V gene lost 0 bases and the J gene lost 5 bases, with 8 bases spanning the gap. Germline-derived CDR1 and CDR2 are MGHRA and YSYEKL. The CDR3 covers 14 residues.

This chain uses TRBV7-9 with TRBJ2-1, with 10 bases aligning to TRBD2. V lost 6 bases to trimming and J lost 9 bases; unmatched junction nucleotides: 8. CDR1 is SEHNR, CDR2 FQNEAQ, per germline (reference sequence). The CDR3 extends over 14 amino acids. The CDR3: CASRQGLAQVEQFF. In DNA, the CDR3 is TGTGCCAGCAGGCAGGGACTAGCGCAGGTTGAGCAGTTCTTC.

This clonotype was seen many times. This chain connects TRBV6-5 to TRBJ1-1; D call uncertain. This CDR3 is built from 12 residues. CDR1 is MNHEY and CDR2 is SVGAGI in the germline V gene. Trimming shortened V by 3 bases and J by 1 base, and 3 bases separated the two germline ends. The CDR3 bases are TGTGCCAGCAGTTATAGGAACACTGAAGCTTTCTTT. Protein: CASSYRNTEAFF.